This T cell receptor (beta chain) originates from a study of T cell responses to AZD1222 COVID-19 vaccine. In the study overall: Second-dose timings of about 4 or about 12 weeks were pooled. Study results and limitations: At 160-218 and 743-854, vaccine-associated CD4 TCRs were dominant, and they spanned spike. Reports indicate that nearly half of spike-specific TCRs are directed at unmutated variant regions. In a largely white British group with more females than males, clonal diversity was possibly underestimated.

Germline lookup yields CDR1 SGHRS and CDR2 YFSETQ. The CDR3 has 13 amino acids. Between the trimmed V and J ends, which lost 0 bases and 3 bases, there was a span of 6 bases. TCRdb keeps only in-frame clones here, not all; method: immunoSEQ multiplex PCR. The profile covers some 140,000 clones, with roughly 90% appearing a single time and roughly 3.1% taken by the ten largest. As to this clone: Its target is unknown.

The material was peripheral blood, obtained on day 0 of AZD1222 vaccination. This sequence originates from an adult in good health. The chain is built from TRBV5-1 and TRBJ1-2; D uncertain. CDR3 DNA sequence: TGCGCCAGCAGCTTGGGGAGGGACTATGGCTACACCTTC. The encoded protein is CASSLGRDYGYTF.